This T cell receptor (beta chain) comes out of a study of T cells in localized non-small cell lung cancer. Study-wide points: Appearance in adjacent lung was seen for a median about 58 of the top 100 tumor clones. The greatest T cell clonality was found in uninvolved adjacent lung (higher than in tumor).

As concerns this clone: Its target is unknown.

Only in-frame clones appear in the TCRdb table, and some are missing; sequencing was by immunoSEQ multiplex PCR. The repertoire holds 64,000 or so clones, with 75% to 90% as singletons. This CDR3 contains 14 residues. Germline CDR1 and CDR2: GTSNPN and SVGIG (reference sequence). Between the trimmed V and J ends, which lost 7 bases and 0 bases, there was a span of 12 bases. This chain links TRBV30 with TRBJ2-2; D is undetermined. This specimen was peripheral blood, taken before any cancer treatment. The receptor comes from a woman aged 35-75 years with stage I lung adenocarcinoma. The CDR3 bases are TGTGCCTCTCCGGGCCGACCGAACACCGGGGAGCTGTTTTTT. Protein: CASPGRPNTGELFF.